The clone carrying this T cell receptor beta chain was seen a few times. Its specificity is not known. The data derive from a study of response to subunit inactivated influenza vaccine. Broader study findings: After each seasonal influenza vaccination, few new T cells are recruited, the authors suggested.

Germline-derived CDR1 and CDR2 are MNHNS and SASEGT. The V end was cut by 6 bases, the J end by 1 base, with 16 bases between. This CDR3 spans 15 amino acids. TCRdb processed the RT-PCR reads anew with MiXCR; each CDR3 protein has one entry. The sample records more than 450,000 distinct CDR3 sequences, over 9.5% being singletons. This chain connects TRBV6-1 to TRBJ2-7; D is perhaps TRBD2 (5 bases). The sequence came from a man between 45 and 60 years old who received an inactivated influenza vaccine. The starting material was PBMCs from blood, obtained on the day of vaccination. Written as DNA, the CDR3 is TGTGCCAGCAGCCACGGACTTCCCGGGTCCTACGAGCAGTACTTC. It specifies CASSHGLPGSYEQYF.